This T cell receptor beta chain appears in the sequencing data of a study of T cell responses to AZD1222 COVID-19 vaccine. Across the study: Pooled samples include second doses given at about 4 or 12 weeks.

The study's findings and limits: Females outnumbered males among donors, who were mostly white British; clonal diversity was possibly underestimated. The repertoires were collected only after the peak T cell response.

Data came from immunoSEQ multiplex PCR; TCRdb stores just in-frame clones and leaves some out. The sample lists about 170,000 clones, roughly nine tenths seen once, with 6.9% in the top ten. To note about this clone: Its antigen remains unidentified. One junction end does not reproduce the germline sequence, and a read error may be involved.

This CDR3 comprises 15 residues. Germline loops: CDR1 MRHNA, CDR2 SNTAGT. The TCR comes from an adult in good health. Sequences were derived from peripheral blood, sampled on day 0 of AZD1222 vaccination. The chain is built from TRBV6-4 and TRBJ2-1; 9 positions agree with TRBD1. The CDR3 sequence: CVSSDSTGGYNEQFF. CDR3 nucleotide sequence: TGTGTCAGCAGTGACTCGACAGGGGGCTACAATGAGCAGTTCTTC.